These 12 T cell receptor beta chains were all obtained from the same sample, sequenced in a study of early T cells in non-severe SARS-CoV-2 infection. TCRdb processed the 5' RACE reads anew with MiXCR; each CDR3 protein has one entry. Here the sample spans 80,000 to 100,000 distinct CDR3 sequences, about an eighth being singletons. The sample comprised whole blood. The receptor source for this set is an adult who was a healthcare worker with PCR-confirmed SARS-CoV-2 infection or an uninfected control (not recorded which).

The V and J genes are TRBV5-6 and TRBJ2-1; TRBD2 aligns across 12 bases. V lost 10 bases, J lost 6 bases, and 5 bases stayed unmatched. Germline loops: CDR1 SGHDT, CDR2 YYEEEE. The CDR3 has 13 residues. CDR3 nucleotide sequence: TGTGCCGGGGGACTAGCGGGCTTCAATGAGCAGTTCTTC. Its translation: CAGGLAGFNEQFF.

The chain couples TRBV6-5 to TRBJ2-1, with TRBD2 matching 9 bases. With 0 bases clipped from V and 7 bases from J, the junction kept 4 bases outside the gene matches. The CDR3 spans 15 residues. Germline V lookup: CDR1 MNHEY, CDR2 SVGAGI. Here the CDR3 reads CASSYSNSGRNEQFF. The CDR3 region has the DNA TGTGCCAGCAGTTACTCGAATAGCGGGAGAAATGAGCAGTTCTTC.

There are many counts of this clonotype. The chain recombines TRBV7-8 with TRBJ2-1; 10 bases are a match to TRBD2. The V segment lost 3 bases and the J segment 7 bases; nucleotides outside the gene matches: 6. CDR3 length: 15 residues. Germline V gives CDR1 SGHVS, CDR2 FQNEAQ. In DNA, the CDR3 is TGTGCCAGCAGCTTGACTAGCGGGCAAACAAATGAGCAGTTCTTC. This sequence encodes CASSLTSGQTNEQFF.

The CDR3 spells CSVDPTGLNTEAFF. The CDR3 nucleotides are TGCAGCGTTGACCCGACAGGGCTGAACACTGAAGCTTTCTTT. The chain carries TRBV29-1 and TRBJ1-1; 7 bases map to TRBD1. From germline, CDR1 is SQVTM and CDR2 ANQGSEA. This CDR3 region has 14 residues. V gave up 3 bases and J gave up 0 bases; unmatched junction bases: 4. The complete variable domain, with remaining parts taken from reference TRBV29-1 and TRBJ1-1, reads SAVISQKPSRDICQRGTSLTIQCQVDSQVTMMFWYRQQPGQSLTLIATANQGSEATYESGFVIDKFPISRPNLTFSTLTVSNMSPEDSSIYLCSVDPTGLNTEAFFGQGTRLTVV.

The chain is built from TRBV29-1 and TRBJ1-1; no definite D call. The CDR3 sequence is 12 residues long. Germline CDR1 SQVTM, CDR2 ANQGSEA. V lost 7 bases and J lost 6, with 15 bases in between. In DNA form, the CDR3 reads TGCAGCGCCCCGGGTTCTGGCTCTGAAGCTTTCTTT. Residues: CSAPGSGSEAFF.

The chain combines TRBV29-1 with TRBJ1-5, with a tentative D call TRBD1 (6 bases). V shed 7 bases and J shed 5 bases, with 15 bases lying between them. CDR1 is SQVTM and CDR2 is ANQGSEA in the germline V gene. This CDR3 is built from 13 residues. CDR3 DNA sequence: TGCAGCGCGAGGGGGGGTTTTGATCAGCCCCAGCATTTT. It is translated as CSARGGFDQPQHF.

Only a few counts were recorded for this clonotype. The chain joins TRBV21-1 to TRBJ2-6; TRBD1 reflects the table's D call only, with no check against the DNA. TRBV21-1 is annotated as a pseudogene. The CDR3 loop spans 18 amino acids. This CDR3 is CASSKKHPGRPGANVLTF. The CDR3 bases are TGTGCCAGCAGCAAAAAGCACCCGGGTCGCCCTGGGGCCAACGTCCTGACTTTC.

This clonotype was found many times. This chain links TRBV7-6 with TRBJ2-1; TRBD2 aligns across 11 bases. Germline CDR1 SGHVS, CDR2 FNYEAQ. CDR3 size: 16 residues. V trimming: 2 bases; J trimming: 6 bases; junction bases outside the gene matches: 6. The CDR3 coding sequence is TGTGCCAGCAGCTTATTTACTAGCGGGAGAACCAATGAGCAGTTCTTC. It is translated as CASSLFTSGRTNEQFF.

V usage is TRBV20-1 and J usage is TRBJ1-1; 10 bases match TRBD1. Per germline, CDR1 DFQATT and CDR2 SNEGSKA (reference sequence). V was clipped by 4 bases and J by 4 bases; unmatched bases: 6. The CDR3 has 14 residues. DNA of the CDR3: TGCAGTGCTATCCGGGACAGGGGAGGCACTGAAGCTTTCTTT. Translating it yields CSAIRDRGGTEAFF.

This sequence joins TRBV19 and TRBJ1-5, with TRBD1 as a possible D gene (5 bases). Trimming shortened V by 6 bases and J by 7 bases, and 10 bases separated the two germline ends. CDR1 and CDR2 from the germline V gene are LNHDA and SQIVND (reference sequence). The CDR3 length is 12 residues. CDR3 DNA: TGTGCCAGTAGAATCAGGGACCAGCCCCAGCATTTT. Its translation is CASRIRDQPQHF. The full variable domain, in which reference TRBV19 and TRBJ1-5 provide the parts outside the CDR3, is DGGITQSPKYLFRKEGQNVTLSCEQNLNHDAMYWYRQDPGQGLRLIYYSQIVNDFQKGDIAEGYSVSREKKESFPLTVTSAQKNPTAFYLCASRIRDQPQHFGDGTRLSIL.

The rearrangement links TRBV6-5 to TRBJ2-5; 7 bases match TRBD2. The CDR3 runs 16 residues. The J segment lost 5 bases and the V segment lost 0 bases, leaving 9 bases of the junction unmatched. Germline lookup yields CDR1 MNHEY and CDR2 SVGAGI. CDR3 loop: CASSYSAAAGIETQYF. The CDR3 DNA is TGTGCCAGCAGTTACTCGGCGGCAGCGGGAATTGAGACCCAGTACTTC.

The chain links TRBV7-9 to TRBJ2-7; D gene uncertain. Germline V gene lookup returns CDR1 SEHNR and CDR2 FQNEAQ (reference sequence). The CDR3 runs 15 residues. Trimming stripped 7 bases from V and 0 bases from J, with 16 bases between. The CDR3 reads CASNPFQEASYEQYF. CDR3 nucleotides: TGTGCCAGCAACCCCTTTCAAGAGGCCTCCTACGAGCAGTACTTC.